The present T cell receptor beta chain was sequenced within a study of cytomegalovirus exposure and HLA in healthy donors. The PCR contained 60 Vbeta and 13 Jbeta primers. Here immunoSEQ multiplex PCR was the method, and the copy in TCRdb shows in-frame clones only, minus some. The sample holds approximately 110,000 clones, less than 75% seen once. About this clone itself: What it binds is not known.

Study observations and caveats: Most TCR sequences were seen very rarely across donors, but some public TCRs occurred in many. The study had only CMV serostatus as immune exposure information. A later analysis revealed that TCR association rates differed between HLA loci, peaking at DRB1 and bottoming out at HLA-C.

V was trimmed by 5 bases and J by 5 bases, leaving 15 bases between them. In germline, CDR1 is PRHDT, CDR2 FYEKMQ (reference sequence). CDR3 length: 15 residues. Sequenced material: PBMCs. The receptor was isolated from a woman aged 40 to 50 in good health and CMV-seronegative. The V gene is TRBV13, the J gene TRBJ1-4; D perhaps matches TRBD1 (6 bases). The CDR3 protein is CASSQTTGGNEKLFF. The CDR3 DNA reads as TGTGCCAGCAGCCAGACGACGGGGGGCAATGAAAAACTGTTTTTT. Full variable domain (missing parts from reference TRBV13 and TRBJ1-4): AAGVIQSPRHLIKEKRETATLKCYPIPRHDTVYWYQQGPGQDPQFLISFYEKMQSDKGSIPDRFSAQQFSDYHSELNMSSLELGDSALYFCASSQTTGGNEKLFFGSGTQLSVL.